The rows below give T cell receptor beta chains drawn from one sample of a study of identical twins. TCRdb independently ran MiXCR on the 5' RACE reads; one entry per CDR3 protein. The sample has roughly 220,000 distinct CDR3 sequences, 5.5% to 7.5% seen once. These same records also appear under a second study, on T cells expressing NK-cell markers.

What was sequenced was CD8+ T cells sorted from blood. These receptors all stem from a woman between 18 and 29 years old in good health. CDR3s include the opening cysteine and the closing phenylalanine or tryptophan. The order of the fields is CDR3 protein, CDR3 DNA, D gene, CDR3 length, clone size, J gene, V gene. A D gene is named only where the DNA matches it firmly. Rows may omit the clone size; those that give it use once, few, many or a size class.

CDR3aa: CASSLTGTLNEKLFF
CDR3nt: TGTGCCAGCAGTTTAACCGGGACGCTAAATGAAAAACTGTTTTTT
d_gene: .
len: 15
abundance: many
j_gene: TRBJ1-4
v_gene: TRBV12-3/TRBV12-4

CDR3aa: CASSLFQHEQYF
CDR3nt: TGTGCCAGCAGCTTGTTCCAGCACGAGCAGTACTTC
d_gene: .
len: 12
abundance: .
j_gene: TRBJ2-7
v_gene: TRBV5-5

CDR3aa: CAISGYEGDDLTYEQYF
CDR3nt: TGTGCCATCAGTGGGTACGAGGGGGACGACTTAACCTACGAGCAGTACTTC
d_gene: .
len: 17
abundance: many
j_gene: TRBJ2-7
v_gene: TRBV10-3

CDR3aa: CASSFSQGWSYEQYF
CDR3nt: TGTGCCAGCAGCTTTTCACAGGGTTGGTCCTACGAGCAGTACTTC
d_gene: .
len: 15
abundance: many
j_gene: TRBJ2-7
v_gene: TRBV7-9

CDR3aa: CASSYLANTGELFF
CDR3nt: TGTGCCAGCAGTTATCTCGCGAACACCGGGGAGCTGTTTTTT
d_gene: .
len: 14
abundance: many
j_gene: TRBJ2-2
v_gene: TRBV6-5

CDR3aa: CASSVPLAGGPDTGELFF
CDR3nt: TGTGCCAGCAGCGTACCCCTAGCGGGGGGGCCGGACACCGGGGAGCTGTTTTTT
d_gene: TRBD2
len: 18
abundance: .
j_gene: TRBJ2-2
v_gene: TRBV9

CDR3aa: CASSLRTEQETQYF
CDR3nt: TGTGCCAGCAGCTTACGGACAGAACAAGAGACCCAGTACTTC
d_gene: .
len: 14
abundance: .
j_gene: TRBJ2-5
v_gene: TRBV13

CDR3aa: CASSSLTLAGGPVYEQYF
CDR3nt: TGTGCCAGCAGCTCCCTGACCCTAGCGGGAGGGCCAGTGTACGAGCAGTACTTC
d_gene: TRBD2
len: 18
abundance: many
j_gene: TRBJ2-7
v_gene: TRBV11-1

CDR3aa: CASINGLRGTEAFF
CDR3nt: TGTGCCAGCATTAATGGACTTCGGGGCACTGAAGCTTTCTTT
d_gene: .
len: 14
abundance: many
j_gene: TRBJ1-1
v_gene: TRBV6-2/TRBV6-3

CDR3aa: CASSFGHNGYTF
CDR3nt: TGCGCCAGCAGCTTTGGACATAATGGCTACACCTTC
d_gene: .
len: 12
abundance: many
j_gene: TRBJ1-2
v_gene: TRBV5-1

CDR3aa: CASSVDGGSSYEQYF
CDR3nt: TGTGCCAGCAGCGTAGATGGCGGCAGCTCCTACGAGCAGTACTTC
d_gene: .
len: 15
abundance: few
j_gene: TRBJ2-7
v_gene: TRBV9

CDR3aa: CASSSGTGTLTDTQYF
CDR3nt: TGTGCCAGCAGCTCGGGGACAGGGACCCTAACAGATACGCAGTATTTT
d_gene: TRBD1
len: 16
abundance: few
j_gene: TRBJ2-3
v_gene: TRBV9

CDR3aa: CASSQSGRAGNEQFF
CDR3nt: TGTGCCAGCAGCCAAAGCGGGAGGGCTGGAAATGAGCAGTTCTTC
d_gene: TRBD2
len: 15
abundance: few
j_gene: TRBJ2-1
v_gene: TRBV3-1

CDR3aa: CASSLTPGGKETQYF
CDR3nt: TGTGCCAGCAGCTTAACTCCGGGGGGCAAAGAGACCCAGTACTTC
d_gene: .
len: 15
abundance: many
j_gene: TRBJ2-5
v_gene: TRBV7-3